A single sample gave rise to the 26 T cell receptor beta chains below, sequenced in a study of blood T cells in healthy people across ages. A J-beta primer mix and a sample-barcoded 5' primer were used in a second PCR of roughly 6 to 11 cycles. Using its own MiXCR run on the 5' RACE reads, TCRdb lists one record per CDR3 protein. This sample has roughly 2 million distinct CDR3 sequences, with 49% found just once. Sequences were obtained from blood. The receptor source for this set is a woman aged 40-49 years in good health.

V is TRBV29-1 and J is TRBJ2-5; TRBD2 matches 7 bases. V shed 5 bases, J shed 11 bases, and the junction held 17 bases outside the gene matches. The CDR3 runs to 14 residues. Germline V gene sequence: CDR1 SQVTM, CDR2 ANQGSEA. The CDR3 sequence is CSVPLRGLHNEQYF. The CDR3, as DNA: TGCAGCGTTCCCTTGCGGGGGTTACACAATGAGCAGTACTTC.

The genes are TRBV7-9 and TRBJ2-3; the D gene is possibly TRBD1 (6 bases). V was trimmed by 6 bases and J by 5 bases, leaving 21 bases between them. Per the germline V gene, CDR1 is SEHNR and CDR2 is FQNEAQ (reference sequence). The CDR3 consists of 16 residues. CDR3 amino acids: CASSPQGLRSGDTQYF. DNA of the CDR3: TGTGCCAGCAGTCCCCAGGGGCTACGGTCGGGAGATACGCAGTATTTT.

The CDR3 loop reads CSARTGTGGKGEQYF. Here the CDR3 DNA reads TGCAGTGCTAGAACCGGGACAGGGGGTAAAGGCGAGCAGTACTTC. The V and J genes are TRBV20-1 and TRBJ2-7; TRBD1 matches at 11 bases. The CDR3 sequence is 15 residues long. The V gene's germline CDR1 is DFQATT and CDR2 SNEGSKA (reference sequence). Germline trimming cut 2 bases from V and 6 bases from J; bases unmatched to any gene: 9.

The chain has TRBV27 and TRBJ1-5; TRBD1 matches at 10 bases. This CDR3 is 17 amino acids long. Germline V gene lookup returns CDR1 MNHEY and CDR2 SMNVEV (reference sequence). V shed 5 bases, J shed 1 base, and the junction held 8 bases outside the gene matches. The CDR3 nucleotides are TGTGCCAGCAGTCCGGACAGGGGGGGTCTGAGCAATCAGCCCCAGCATTTT. As protein: CASSPDRGGLSNQPQHF.

This chain connects TRBV11-2 to TRBJ2-3; D possibly corresponds to TRBD2 (6 bases). Germline CDR1 SGHAT, CDR2 FQNNGV. The CDR3 loop spans 16 amino acids. V lost 5 bases and J 0 bases, leaving 15 bases between the germline ends. CDR3 DNA: TGTGCCAGCAGCCGAACTAGCAGGACTAGCACAGATACGCAGTATTTT. Translated, it gives CASSRTSRTSTDTQYF.

The chain couples TRBV6-5 to TRBJ2-3; 9 bases line up with TRBD2. In germline, CDR1 is MNHEY, CDR2 SVGAGI. The CDR3 is 15 residues long. V gave up 11 bases and J gave up 5 bases; unmatched junction bases: 14. CDR3 DNA sequence: TGTGCCGCTAGCGGGGCGGGAGGGCCCATAGATACGCAGTATTTT. It yields the protein CAASGAGGPIDTQYF.

The chain carries TRBV24-1 and TRBJ2-7, with D unclear. The end of the DNA aligns better with TRBJ2-5, so the J call may be wrong. The CDR3 runs to 14 residues. The germline V gene has CDR1 KGHDR and CDR2 SFDVKD. The CDR3, as DNA: TGTGCCACCAGTGTCCAAAACGACGACGCGACCCAGTACTTC. It translates to CATSVQNDDATQYF.

This sequence joins TRBV29-1 and TRBJ2-1, with D possibly being TRBD1 or TRBD2 (5 bases each). CDR1 is SQVTM and CDR2 is ANQGSEA in the germline V gene. The CDR3 has 13 residues. V dropped 5 bases and J dropped 1 base, with 9 bases sitting between them. This CDR3 reads CSVPEGSYNEQFF. DNA for the CDR3: TGCAGCGTTCCTGAGGGGTCCTACAATGAGCAGTTCTTC.

This clonotype was recorded many times. This chain links TRBV10-2 with TRBJ2-5; TRBD1 aligns across 8 bases. Germline values: CDR1 WSHSY, CDR2 SAAADI. The CDR3 spans 15 residues. The V and J ends lost 8 bases and 2 bases, in that order; junction bases with no gene match: 10. CDR3 coding DNA: TGCGCCAGCGGATCCGGGACAGGCCCACAAGAGACCCAGTACTTC. It translates to CASGSGTGPQETQYF.

This clonotype has more than one count but fewer than ten. The J gene is TRBJ2-1, the V gene TRBV20-1, with 13 nucleotides matching TRBD2. The germline gives CDR1 DFQATT, CDR2 SNEGSKA (reference sequence). CDR3 length: 14 residues. After removal of 6 bases from V and 10 bases from J, the junction contained 9 bases not matched to a gene. The CDR3 here is CSAVLAGGLGEQFF. CDR3 nucleotides: TGCAGTGCAGTACTAGCGGGGGGGCTAGGGGAGCAGTTCTTC.

This chain joins TRBV11-2 and TRBJ2-5; D possibly uses TRBD1 or TRBD2 (5 bases each). The CDR3 runs 17 residues. Trimming cost V 5 bases and J 1 base, with 20 bases left between them. Germline-derived CDR1 and CDR2 are SGHAT and FQNNGV. The CDR3 is CASSPPRAGLRQETQYF. In DNA, the CDR3 is TGTGCCAGCAGCCCCCCCAGGGCAGGACTTCGCCAAGAGACCCAGTACTTC.

V usage is TRBV7-2 and J usage is TRBJ2-1, with 10 positions matching TRBD1. TRBJ2-7 matches the DNA end more closely, so the J call is doubtful. This CDR3 is 16 amino acids long. CDR1 and CDR2 (germline): SGHTA, FQGNSA. CDR3 DNA: TGTGCCAGCAGCCCCCGGGACAGGGGCTCCTACAATGAGCAGTACTTC. Protein sequence: CASSPRDRGSYNEQYF.

The chain links TRBV5-1 to TRBJ2-1; no clear D gene. The germline V gene has CDR1 SGHRS and CDR2 YFSETQ. V was pared by 3 bases and J by 4 bases, with 11 bases between. The CDR3 is 14 residues long. CDR3 loop: CASSSYYGYNEQFF. CDR3 nucleotide sequence: TGCGCCAGCAGCTCTTATTACGGATACAATGAGCAGTTCTTC.

The chain employs TRBV6-6 and TRBJ2-1; 8 bases are shared with TRBD2. The CDR3 spans 12 residues. J lost 9 bases, V lost 2 bases, and 0 bases had no gene match. Per germline, CDR1 MNHNY and CDR2 SVGAGI (reference sequence). CDR3 nucleotides: TGTGCCAGCAGTTACGGGACTAGTGAGCAGTTCTTC. Translated: CASSYGTSEQFF.

The chain uses TRBV10-1 and TRBJ2-2; no clear D gene. The CDR3 is 15 amino acids. The V gene's germline CDR1 is WNHNN and CDR2 SYGVQD (reference sequence). V gave up 6 bases and J gave up 2 bases, with 13 bases separating them. The CDR3 region is CASSPVPFNTGELFF. The CDR3 DNA reads as TGCGCCAGCAGCCCTGTCCCCTTCAACACCGGGGAGCTGTTTTTT.

This clonotype turned up a few times. V usage is TRBV7-2 and J usage is TRBJ2-1; D not resolved. V lost 2 bases and J 1 base, leaving 9 bases between the germline ends. The CDR3 contains 15 residues. CDR1 is SGHTA, CDR2 FQGNSA, per germline. CDR3 DNA: TGTGCCAGCAGCTTATTTAGCCAGTCCTACAATGAGCAGTTCTTC. Translation: CASSLFSQSYNEQFF.

Here the CDR3 DNA reads TGCGCCAGCAGCTTGGCAGTCGGCACCCCGGGGCAGTACTTC. This encodes CASSLAVGTPGQYF. The chain carries TRBV5-1 and TRBJ2-7; no clear D gene. The length of the CDR3 is 14 residues. Germline values: CDR1 SGHRS, CDR2 YFSETQ. Trimming took off 0 bases at V and 9 bases at J, with 16 bases between the two ends.

The chain has TRBV6-2 or TRBV6-3 and TRBJ2-3; 7 bases map to TRBD1. The CDR3 is 13 amino acids. Trimming took 6 bases from V and 8 from J; bases not matched to a gene: 8. Germline values: CDR1 MNHEY, CDR2 SVGEGT. CDR3 sequence reads: CASSSQGKGTQYF. CDR3 sequence (DNA): TGTGCCAGCAGCTCACAGGGGAAGGGTACGCAGTATTTT.

The genes are TRBV20-1 and TRBJ1-2; 8 nucleotides match TRBD1. In germline, CDR1 is DFQATT, CDR2 SNEGSKA (reference sequence). This CDR3 is 11 amino acids long. V was pared by 4 bases and J by 6 bases, with 1 base of the junction left unmatched. Here the CDR3 reads CSAIQGDGYTF. The CDR3, as DNA: TGCAGTGCTATACAGGGGGATGGCTACACCTTC.

The chain has TRBV9 and TRBJ2-3, with TRBD1 as a possible D gene (5 bases). Between the trimmed V and J ends, which lost 0 bases and 7 bases, there was a span of 18 bases. Germline V gene data show CDR1 as SGDLS and CDR2 as YYNGEE. The CDR3 runs 16 residues. CDR3 residues: CASSVDAAGSMNTQYF. The CDR3 DNA follows: TGTGCCAGCAGCGTAGATGCGGCAGGGTCCATGAATACGCAGTATTTT.

The chain couples TRBV5-5 to TRBJ1-5, with 7 bases aligning to TRBD1. V shed 7 bases, J shed 7 bases, and the junction held 17 bases outside the gene matches. CDR3 length: 16 residues. Germline CDR1 and CDR2: SGHKS and YYEKEE (reference sequence). The CDR3 coding sequence is TGTGCCAGCGGAGATGGGACAGTGCTGACTGGCCAGCCCCAGCATTTT. Protein sequence: CASGDGTVLTGQPQHF.

The CDR3 region has the DNA TGTGCCAGCAGCACCCGAGGGATGGACTATGGCTACACCTTC. This sequence encodes CASSTRGMDYGYTF. The rearrangement uses TRBV13 and TRBJ1-2; no clear D gene. Trimming stripped 5 bases from V and 3 bases from J, with 13 bases between. Germline V gene data show CDR1 as PRHDT and CDR2 as FYEKMQ (reference sequence). The CDR3 runs 14 residues.

This clonotype was seen a few times. The chain joins TRBV5-6 to TRBJ2-1; D gene ambiguous. The germline gives CDR1 SGHDT, CDR2 YYEEEE. Trimming took off 6 bases at V and 6 bases at J, with 7 bases between the two ends. The CDR3 is 11 residues long. CDR3 sequence reads: CASTRPNEQFF. The CDR3 DNA is TGTGCCAGCACCCGTCCCAATGAGCAGTTCTTC.

This chain uses TRBV6-5 with TRBJ2-7, with TRBD1 as a possible D gene (6 bases). CDR3 size: 13 residues. Germline CDR1 reads MNHEY; CDR2 reads SVGAGI. V gave up 6 bases and J gave up 3 bases, with 12 bases separating them. The CDR3 bases are TGTGCCAGCAGGAACCCGGGACACTACGAGCAGTACTTC. Its translation: CASRNPGHYEQYF.

The V call is TRBV24-1, the J call TRBJ2-7; D is unresolved. The last part of the DNA fits TRBJ2-5 better; the J call may be wrong. Germline CDR1 reads KGHDR; CDR2 reads SFDVKD. The length of the CDR3 is 15 residues. The CDR3 DNA sequence: TGTGCCACCAGTGACGCTGGCGATGCCTCGGAGACCCAGTACTTC. This sequence encodes CATSDAGDASETQYF.

The chain uses TRBV4-2 and TRBJ2-4; 14 positions match TRBD2. Germline V gene lookup returns CDR1 LGHNA and CDR2 YNFKEQ. The length of the CDR3 is 20 residues. V shed 2 bases and J 0 bases; nucleotides not matched to a gene: 9. CDR3 nucleotides: TGTGCCAGCAGCCAATCTCCGGGACTAGCGGGGGCACTAGCCAAAAACATTCAGTACTTC. Residues: CASSQSPGLAGALAKNIQYF.